Following are 15 T cell receptor beta chains from one sample sequenced in a study of control samples from healthy donors and cancer patients. Repertoires were generated with immunoSEQ multiplex PCR, while TCRdb's copy carries only in-frame clones and drops some. The table lists over 150,000 clones, 90% to 95% of them singletons. Sequencing used blood. All receptors come from a young woman in good health.

The CDR3 nucleotides read TGTGCCAGCAGCTTAAGGGGGCTGATTGGGTACGAGCAGTACTTC. Protein sequence: CASSLRGLIGYEQYF. The J gene is TRBJ2-7, the V gene TRBV7-2, with 7 bases identical to TRBD1. Germline CDR1 SGHTA, CDR2 FQGNSA. The CDR3 sequence is 15 residues long. Losses at the gene ends were 2 bases for V and 4 bases for J; bases not matched to a gene: 8.

V gene TRBV28 combines with J gene TRBJ2-1; D possibly matches TRBD1 or TRBD2 (5 bases each). The CDR3 covers 11 residues. The V and J ends lost 8 bases and 9 bases respectively, with 11 bases between them. From germline, CDR1 is MDHEN and CDR2 SYDVKM. CDR3 coding DNA: TGTGCCAGCTCCCCCGGGACTGAGCAGTTCTTC. It is translated as CASSPGTEQFF.

This chain connects TRBV28 to TRBJ2-1; 10 bases are a match to TRBD2. CDR3 length: 16 amino acids. The V gene's germline CDR1 is MDHEN and CDR2 SYDVKM. The V and J ends lost 6 bases and 7 bases, in that order; junction bases with no gene match: 12. In DNA form, the CDR3 reads TGTGCCAGCAGCCCTGGGGGGACTAGCGCTTGGAATGAGCAGTTCTTC. Translating it yields CASSPGGTSAWNEQFF.

The CDR3 reads CASSTSGGTGELFF. DNA for the CDR3: TGTGCCAGCAGCACAAGTGGGGGGACCGGGGAGCTGTTTTTT. J is TRBJ2-2 and V is TRBV9; D perhaps matches TRBD2 (6 bases). The CDR3 is 14 residues long. V was cut by 4 bases and J by 5 bases, with 12 bases left in between. The germline V gene has CDR1 SGDLS and CDR2 YYNGEE.

The chain is built from TRBV5-5 and TRBJ2-7; 12 nucleotides line up with TRBD2. Germline CDR1 reads SGHKS; CDR2 reads YYEKEE (reference sequence). The CDR3 is 15 amino acids. The ends lost 8 bases at V and 3 bases at J; junction bases unmatched: 9. The CDR3 here is CASTSGRTLNYEQYF. The CDR3 bases are TGTGCCAGTACTAGCGGGAGGACCCTTAACTACGAGCAGTACTTC.

The J gene is TRBJ2-1, the V gene TRBV7-2; a weak D match, TRBD1 (6 bases). Trimming took 2 bases from V and 9 from J, leaving 11 bases between them. This CDR3 comprises 13 residues. Germline assignment: CDR1 SGHTA and CDR2 FQGNSA. In DNA, the CDR3 is TGTGCCAGCAGCTTATCGAGGGGGAGTGAGCAGTTCTTC. This translates into CASSLSRGSEQFF.

The chain employs TRBV6-6 and TRBJ2-5; possibly TRBD1 for D (6 bases). The CDR3 length is 14 residues. V dropped 4 bases and J dropped 2 bases, with 11 bases sitting between them. In germline, CDR1 is MNHNY, CDR2 SVGAGI (reference sequence). CDR3 sequence (DNA): TGTGCCAGCAGTTTTACAGGGTTGCAAGAGACCCAGTACTTC. It specifies CASSFTGLQETQYF.

The chain employs TRBV11-2 and TRBJ2-5; 7 bases line up with TRBD1. Germline CDR1 is SGHAT and CDR2 is FQNNGV. V lost 4 bases, J lost 5 bases, and 10 bases stayed unmatched. This CDR3 spans 15 amino acids. CDR3 sequence reads: CASSSLTGKAETQYF. In DNA, the CDR3 is TGTGCCAGCAGCTCCTTGACAGGGAAGGCGGAGACCCAGTACTTC.

This CDR3 is CASSLEETQYF. The CDR3 DNA sequence: TGTGCCAGCAGTTTAGAAGAGACCCAGTACTTC. This chain connects TRBV28 to TRBJ2-5; no reliable D call. Per germline, CDR1 MDHEN and CDR2 SYDVKM. V lost 2 bases to trimming and J lost 3 bases, with 1 base between them. This CDR3 spans 11 amino acids.

This clone was seen only a few times. The chain couples TRBV28 to TRBJ2-7, with a possible D match to TRBD1 (5 bases). The V gene lost 3 bases and the J gene lost 6 bases, with 9 bases spanning the gap. The V gene's germline CDR1 is MDHEN and CDR2 SYDVKM. This CDR3 spans 12 amino acids. The chain's CDR3 is CASSFRVGEQYF. The CDR3 bases are TGTGCCAGCAGTTTCAGGGTGGGCGAGCAGTACTTC.

The chain combines TRBV7-2 with TRBJ2-3, with 7 positions matching TRBD1. The CDR3 sequence is 16 residues long. Germline-derived CDR1 and CDR2 are SGHTA and FQGNSA. V was pared by 4 bases and J by 3 bases, with 10 bases of the junction left unmatched. CDR3 nucleotides: TGTGCCAGCAGCTCAAGAACAGGGGTAGGAACAGATACGCAGTATTTT. This translates into CASSSRTGVGTDTQYF.

J is TRBJ2-3 and V is TRBV29-1; D unresolved. Germline CDR1 reads SQVTM; CDR2 reads ANQGSEA. V shed 3 bases and J shed 2 bases, with 9 bases lying between them. CDR3 length: 13 amino acids. The CDR3 sequence is CSVDGGFTDTQYF. The CDR3 nucleotides read TGCAGCGTTGACGGCGGATTCACAGATACGCAGTATTTT.

V and J are TRBV5-1 and TRBJ1-1, with a tentative D call TRBD1 (5 bases). V lost 1 base and J lost 2, with 15 bases in between. Germline CDR1 and CDR2: SGHRS and YFSETQ. This CDR3 spans 16 amino acids. The CDR3 region has the DNA TGCGCCAGCAGCTTGCATTTACCGGGGCCAAACACTGAAGCTTTCTTT. It yields the protein CASSLHLPGPNTEAFF.

The CDR3 loop reads CAISGQGGYEQYF. The CDR3 DNA reads TGTGCCATCAGTGGACAGGGGGGGTACGAGCAGTACTTC. V usage is TRBV10-3 and J usage is TRBJ2-7; TRBD1 matches at 9 bases. Germline loops: CDR1 ENHRY, CDR2 SYGVKD. The CDR3 is made up of 13 amino acids. J was trimmed by 4 bases and V by 4 bases; bases with no gene match: 2.

This rearrangement joins TRBV25-1 to TRBJ1-1; no reliable D call. The CDR3 spans 13 residues. Germline V lookup: CDR1 MGHDK, CDR2 SYGVNS. Trimming stripped 8 bases from V and 1 base from J, with 11 bases between. This CDR3 is CASHNGGNTEAFF. Written as DNA, the CDR3 is TGTGCCAGCCATAACGGCGGGAACACTGAAGCTTTCTTT.